Following are 19 T cell receptor beta chains from one sample sequenced in a study of spatial heterogeneity in lung cancer. As for time point: sample taken at primary tumor resection. Sequencing was performed on whole RNA extracted from tumor and nontumor lung tissue, or from frozen PBMC, and the material was left unsorted. One entry per CDR3 protein results from TCRdb running MiXCR on the 5' RACE reads. The sample lists about 85,000 distinct CDR3 sequences; approximately 18% were seen once. Sample: PBMCs, taken at surgery. These TCRs come from a male donor with early-stage non-small cell lung cancer.

This chain joins TRBV19 and TRBJ2-1, with TRBD1 identical over 9 bases. The V gene end was trimmed by 5 bases and the J gene end by 6 bases; junction bases not matched to a gene: 11. Germline V lookup: CDR1 LNHDA, CDR2 SQIVND (reference sequence). The CDR3 has 16 amino acids. The CDR3 loop reads CASSVGGTGWVNEQFF. CDR3 coding DNA: TGTGCCAGTAGTGTTGGGGGGACAGGGTGGGTCAATGAGCAGTTCTTC.

The chain employs TRBV7-2 and TRBJ2-5, with TRBD2 matching over 9 bases. The CDR3 spans 14 residues. Germline CDR1 and CDR2: SGHTA and FQGNSA. The V segment lost 5 bases and the J segment 5 bases; nucleotides outside the gene matches: 6. CDR3 nucleotides: TGTGCCAGCAGCCACGGGACTAGCCTTGAGACCCAGTACTTC. Translating it yields CASSHGTSLETQYF.

The table lists this clonotype with a few counts. The rearrangement links TRBV28 to TRBJ2-3; 11 bases match TRBD2. CDR3 size: 14 residues. CDR1 is MDHEN and CDR2 is SYDVKM in the germline V gene. V lost 8 bases, J lost 4 bases, and 5 bases stayed unmatched. CDR3 nucleotide sequence: TGTGCCAGCGGTAGCGGGAGGGCATCAGATACGCAGTATTTT. This codes for CASGSGRASDTQYF.

There are a few counts of this clonotype. The chain links TRBV5-1 to TRBJ1-5, with D hard to call. Germline CDR1 is SGHRS and CDR2 is YFSETQ. This CDR3 has 15 residues. V was cut by 2 bases and J by 4 bases, with 13 bases left in between. The CDR3 loop reads CASSLGHSVNQPQHF. CDR3 coding DNA: TGCGCCAGCAGCTTAGGTCACAGCGTAAATCAGCCCCAGCATTTT.

This clonotype has a handful of counts. The rearrangement joins TRBV20-1 to TRBJ2-7; TRBD2 agrees at 9 bases. The junction had 10 bases not matched to a gene; V was cut back by 6 bases and J by 4 bases. The CDR3 extends over 14 amino acids. CDR1 is DFQATT and CDR2 is SNEGSKA in the germline V gene (reference sequence). The CDR3 region is CSASSGAERYEQYF. The DNA for the CDR3 is TGCAGTGCCTCTAGCGGGGCAGAACGGTACGAGCAGTACTTC.

The V call is TRBV9, the J call TRBJ1-6; D not certain. Trimming cost V 3 bases and J 7 bases, with 5 bases left between them. CDR1 and CDR2 from the germline V gene are SGDLS and YYNGEE. CDR3 size: 12 residues. The CDR3, as DNA: TGTGCCAGCAGCGCTCAGAATTCACCCCTCCACTTT. Translating it yields CASSAQNSPLHF.

In its sample, this clonotype was seen many times. J is TRBJ2-7 and V is TRBV28; TRBD2 agrees at 7 bases. After removal of 6 bases from V and 0 bases from J, the junction contained 5 bases not matched to a gene. Germline loops: CDR1 MDHEN, CDR2 SYDVKM. CDR3 length: 14 amino acids. Here the CDR3 reads CASSQGTISYEQYF. CDR3 nucleotides: TGTGCCAGCAGCCAAGGGACTATCTCCTACGAGCAGTACTTC.

This clonotype has only a few counts. The chain joins TRBV5-4 to TRBJ1-2; D is unclear. The CDR3 length is 14 residues. In germline, CDR1 is SGHNT, CDR2 YYREEE (reference sequence). Trimming took 2 bases from V and 3 from J, leaving 11 bases between them. The CDR3 DNA follows: TGTGCCAGCAGCTTCGGGATGTCGGACTATGGCTACACCTTC. It specifies CASSFGMSDYGYTF.

As regards this clonotype: This clone may be a read error of a much larger clone one base away. V usage is TRBV28 and J usage is TRBJ2-7, with D perhaps matching TRBD1 or TRBD2 (5 bases each). Germline V gives CDR1 MDHEN, CDR2 SYDVKM. Trimming removed 10 bases from V and 1 base from J, with 17 bases in between. The CDR3 is 14 residues long. The CDR3 region has the DNA TGTGCCACCTTGCCGGGACCAGGGTCCTACGAGCAGTACTTC. It codes for CATLPGPGSYEQYF.

This clonotype was seen more than once but under ten times. The chain is built from TRBV18 and TRBJ2-4; 9 bases match TRBD1. Germline values: CDR1 KGHSH, CDR2 LQKENI. Losses at the gene ends were 3 bases for V and 5 bases for J; bases not matched to a gene: 11. This CDR3 is 17 amino acids long. As DNA, the CDR3 is TGTGCCAGCTCACCCTCACAGGGGGCTAAGGAGGAAAACATTCAGTACTTC. Its protein is CASSPSQGAKEENIQYF. The full variable domain, in which reference TRBV18 and TRBJ2-4 provide the parts outside the CDR3, is NAGVMQNPRHLVRRRGQEARLRCSPMKGHSHVYWYRQLPEEGLKFMVYLQKENIIDESGMPKERFSAEFPKEGPSILRIQQVVRGDSAAYFCASSPSQGAKEENIQYFGAGTRLSVL.

This clonotype has just a few counts. The V gene is TRBV19, the J gene TRBJ2-3; the match to TRBD2 covers 10 bases. Germline V gene lookup returns CDR1 LNHDA and CDR2 SQIVND (reference sequence). This CDR3 has 16 amino acids. V lost 1 base, J lost 2 bases, and 3 bases stayed unmatched. The CDR3 here is CASSIGTSGFTDTQYF. The CDR3 bases are TGTGCCAGTAGTATAGGGACTAGCGGTTTCACAGATACGCAGTATTTT.

This clonotype was seen repeatedly, ten times or more. The genes are TRBV29-1 and TRBJ1-2; 7 nucleotides agree with TRBD1. The V and J ends lost 0 bases and 8 bases, in that order; junction bases with no gene match: 9. Per the germline V gene, CDR1 is SQVTM and CDR2 is ANQGSEA. CDR3 size: 14 residues. As DNA, the CDR3 is TGCAGCGTTGAAGATAAGGGGGCCTATCTGGGCTACACCTTC. Residues: CSVEDKGAYLGYTF.

V usage is TRBV28 and J usage is TRBJ2-1, with 7 bases aligning to TRBD1. In germline, CDR1 is MDHEN, CDR2 SYDVKM. The length of the CDR3 is 14 residues. J lost 12 bases, V lost 3 bases, and 11 bases had no gene match. CDR3 loop: CASSFPDRTSPQFF. The CDR3 coding sequence is TGTGCCAGCAGTTTCCCGGACAGGACTTCTCCGCAGTTCTTC.

This clonotype counts as medium-sized (0.01 to 0.1%). The chain joins TRBV12-3 or TRBV12-4 to TRBJ2-3; 8 bases map to TRBD2. The junction had 5 bases not matched to a gene; V was cut back by 4 bases and J by 8 bases. CDR3 length equals 13 residues. The CDR3 region has the DNA TGTGCCAGCAGTTGGACTAGCCGCGGTACGCAGTATTTT. Amino acid sequence: CASSWTSRGTQYF.

This clonotype is medium-sized in the sample. V is TRBV28 and J is TRBJ2-7; TRBD2 matches 14 bases. This CDR3 comprises 18 residues. V shed 4 bases and J 4 bases; nucleotides not matched to a gene: 12. Germline values: CDR1 MDHEN, CDR2 SYDVKM. DNA of the CDR3: TGTGCCAGCAGTTATGCGGGACTAGCGGGAGCGCGTACGTACGAGCAGTACTTC. This encodes CASSYAGLAGARTYEQYF.

This rearrangement joins TRBV27 to TRBJ2-7; 8 bases align to TRBD2. J lost 0 bases, V lost 6 bases, and 10 bases had no gene match. CDR3 size: 16 residues. Germline CDR1 reads MNHEY; CDR2 reads SMNVEV (reference sequence). CDR3 bases: TGTGCCAGCAGCCAAGGGGTAGCGGGAAACTCCTACGAGCAGTACTTC. It is translated as CASSQGVAGNSYEQYF.

This clonotype was recorded at least ten times. The chain recombines TRBV7-6 with TRBJ2-5; no definite D call. The germline CDR1 and CDR2 sequences are SGHVS and FNYEAQ. Trimming shortened V by 2 bases and J by 2 bases, and 6 bases separated the two germline ends. The CDR3 is 13 amino acids. CDR3 bases: TGTGCCAGCAGCTTAATCCAACAAGAGACCCAGTACTTC. Translating gives CASSLIQQETQYF. The whole variable domain, filled in from reference TRBV7-6 and TRBJ2-5, reads GAGVSQSPRYKVTKRGQDVALRCDPISGHVSLYWYRQALGQGPEFLTYFNYEAQQDKSGLPNDRFSAERPEGSISTLTIQRTEQRDSAMYRCASSLIQQETQYFGPGTRLLVL.

There are a few counts of this clonotype. V usage is TRBV5-1 and J usage is TRBJ1-6; TRBD1 matches 10 bases. Per the germline V gene, CDR1 is SGHRS and CDR2 is YFSETQ. The CDR3 sequence is 16 residues long. J was trimmed by 6 bases and V by 0 bases; bases with no gene match: 3. The CDR3 DNA sequence: TGCGCCAGCAGCTTGGGACAGGGGGCGACTAATTCACCCCTCCACTTT. The encoded protein is CASSLGQGATNSPLHF.

This clonotype was detected ten times or more. The genes are TRBV3-1 and TRBJ2-3, with no clear D. Germline values: CDR1 LGHDT, CDR2 YNNKEL (reference sequence). Trimming left V 6 bases short and J 3 bases short, with 13 bases between. CDR3 length equals 14 residues. CDR3: CASSPWAETDTQYF. The CDR3 nucleotides are TGTGCCAGCAGTCCTTGGGCCGAAACAGATACGCAGTATTTT.